This TCR beta chain was observed in a study of blood T cell repertoires in COVID-19. This table comes from immunoSEQ multiplex PCR, and its TCRdb copy is limited to in-frame clones, with some not included. This table holds approximately 200,000 clones, around 87% found once. Cohort assignment relied on participant-reported clinical history. J lost 2 bases, V lost 9 bases, and 9 bases had no gene match. The CDR3 spans 14 residues. The V gene's germline CDR1 is LNHDA and CDR2 SQIVND (reference sequence). The sequenced sample consisted of PBMCs or T cells enriched from blood (not recorded which). The receptor was derived from a woman in her thirties who had recovered from COVID-19. V is TRBV19 and J is TRBJ1-2; 7 nucleotides align to TRBD1. As DNA, the CDR3 is TGTGCCAGCTCCCGGGACAGCGTGAACTATGGCTACACCTTC. This gives the protein CASSRDSVNYGYTF.